This passage covers 13 T cell receptor beta chains from one sample sequenced in a study of PD-1 blockade in classical Hodgkin lymphoma. Some clones are missing from TCRdb's copy, which holds only in-frame ones; the method was immunoSEQ multiplex PCR. The table lists approximately 25,000 clones, around 81% of them singletons. Autologous stem cell transplantation was followed by relapse in every patient, and brentuximab vedotin exposure varied. Sequenced here: peripheral blood mononuclear cells (PBMCs), sampled before the second cycle of nivolumab. The receptors originated from a human donor with classical Hodgkin lymphoma.

This chain links TRBV10-2 with TRBJ1-1, with D unclear. Per the germline V gene, CDR1 is WSHSY and CDR2 is SAAADI. This CDR3 is 16 amino acids long. Trimming cost V 6 bases and J 1 base, with 18 bases left between them. In DNA form, the CDR3 reads TGCGCCAGCAGACCAACGTATATTCGAAGGAACACTGAAGCTTTCTTT. Residues: CASRPTYIRRNTEAFF.

The J gene is TRBJ2-1, the V gene TRBV7-2; TRBD1 or TRBD2 may be the D gene (5 bases each). The CDR3 contains 15 residues. V was trimmed by 3 bases and J by 2 bases, leaving 11 bases between them. The V gene's germline CDR1 is SGHTA and CDR2 FQGNSA. The DNA of the CDR3 is TGTGCCAGCAGCTTCCCGGGGCTGACCTACAATGAGCAGTTCTTC. Residues: CASSFPGLTYNEQFF. Using reference TRBV7-2 and TRBJ2-1 for the parts outside the CDR3, the full variable domain is GAGVSQSPSNKVTEKGKDVELRCDPISGHTALYWYRQSLGQGLEFLIYFQGNSAPDKSGLPSDRFSAERTGGSVSTLTIQRTQQEDSAVYLCASSFPGLTYNEQFFGPGTRLTVL.

As for this clone: This is likely a read error, given that the CDR3 carries no conserved phenylalanine or tryptophan at its end. The J gene is TRBJ1-1, the V gene TRBV5-6; D not resolved. V gave up 4 bases and J gave up 5 bases, with 18 bases separating them. The CDR3 extends over 15 amino acids. Germline CDR1 and CDR2: SGHDT and YYEEEE. The CDR3: CASSDVQLVGTEAFL. The CDR3 bases are TGTGCCAGCAGCGACGTCCAGCTCGTGGGTACTGAAGCTTTCCTT.

This rearrangement joins TRBV19 to TRBJ2-2; no clear D. The CDR3 runs to 14 residues. The ends were cut back, 2 bases at V and 3 bases at J, with 7 bases in the middle. Germline V gene sequence: CDR1 LNHDA, CDR2 SQIVND (reference sequence). The CDR3 here is CASSIRPDTGELFF. The CDR3 DNA reads as TGTGCCAGTAGTATAAGGCCTGACACCGGGGAGCTGTTTTTT.

This clone was counted a few times. This chain links TRBV5-1 with TRBJ2-1, with D tentatively TRBD1 (6 bases). Germline lookup yields CDR1 SGHRS and CDR2 YFSETQ. With 5 bases removed from V and 10 bases from J, the gap between germline ends came to 10 bases. CDR3 size: 11 residues. The DNA of the CDR3 is TGCGCCAGCAGACGACAGGTCGAGCAGTTCTTC. This gives the protein CASRRQVEQFF.

This chain joins TRBV5-5 and TRBJ2-5; TRBD2 agrees at 15 bases. CDR1 SGHKS and CDR2 YYEKEE come from the germline V gene (reference sequence). CDR3 length: 18 residues. V shed 4 bases, J shed 5 bases, and the junction held 12 bases outside the gene matches. The chain's CDR3 is CASSTTGLAGGRLETQYF. The CDR3 nucleotides read TGTGCCAGCAGCACTACGGGACTAGCGGGAGGTAGGCTTGAGACCCAGTACTTC.

This clone appeared a single time. The V gene is TRBV29-1, the J gene TRBJ2-3; 8 nucleotides line up with TRBD2. The ends lost 6 bases at V and 5 bases at J; junction bases unmatched: 10. CDR1 and CDR2 (germline): SQVTM, ANQGSEA. This CDR3 contains 14 residues. DNA for the CDR3: TGCAGCGTGTTAGCGGGAACTCTTGGAGATACGCAGTATTTT. Residues: CSVLAGTLGDTQYF.

This clone was seen just once. In DNA, the CDR3 is TGTGCCAGCAGCGTAACAAGAACGACCAACACAGATACGCAGTATTTT. It is translated as CASSVTRTTNTDTQYF. The chain couples TRBV9 to TRBJ2-3; D not resolved. V dropped 1 base and J dropped 2 bases, with 14 bases sitting between them. The CDR3 is made up of 16 amino acids. Germline V gene lookup returns CDR1 SGDLS and CDR2 YYNGEE. Variable domain in full (rest from reference TRBV9 and TRBJ2-3): DSGVTQTPKHLITATGQRVTLRCSPRSGDLSVYWYQQSLDQGLQFLIQYYNGEERAKGNILERFSAQQFPDLHSELNLSSLELGDSALYFCASSVTRTTNTDTQYFGPGTRLTVL.

This clone rates as medium-sized (0.01 to 0.1%). J is TRBJ1-4 and V is TRBV14, with D unclear. The germline V gene encodes CDR1 SGHDN and CDR2 FVKESK. This CDR3 has 13 residues. Trimming removed 6 bases at V and 6 bases at J, with 11 bases between. CDR3 nucleotide sequence: TGTGCCAGCAGATCCAGTGGTGATGAAAAACTGTTTTTT. Translating it yields CASRSSGDEKLFF.

The V gene is TRBV7-9, the J gene TRBJ1-2; D may be TRBD1 (5 bases). Germline-derived CDR1 and CDR2 are SEHNR and FQNEAQ (reference sequence). The CDR3 has 12 amino acids. The germline V and J ends were trimmed by 1 base and 6 bases, with 6 bases remaining between them. CDR3 in amino acids: CASSLGGDGYTF. The DNA of the CDR3 is TGTGCCAGCAGCTTAGGGGGCGATGGCTACACCTTC.

The chain carries TRBV30 and TRBJ2-3; no firm D call. This CDR3 is 14 amino acids long. Trimming removed 1 base at V and 1 base at J, with 9 bases between. CDR1 GTSNPN and CDR2 SVGIG come from the germline V gene (reference sequence). Written as DNA, the CDR3 is TGTGCCTGGAGTGGGTACTCCGGCACAGATACGCAGTATTTT. Its protein is CAWSGYSGTDTQYF.

This clone has only one observation. The chain links TRBV19 to TRBJ2-7; TRBD1 aligns across 7 bases. Germline V CDR1 and CDR2: LNHDA, SQIVND (reference sequence). The length of the CDR3 is 15 residues. Trimming took 3 bases from V and 3 from J; bases not matched to a gene: 8. The CDR3 coding sequence is TGTGCCAGTAGTATGGGACAGTCCGTTTACTACGAGCAGTACTTC. It specifies CASSMGQSVYYEQYF.

The chain is built from TRBV6-5 and TRBJ1-1; no definite D call. The CDR3 loop spans 13 amino acids. Trimming took 1 base from V and 4 from J, leaving 7 bases between them. CDR1 and CDR2 from the germline V gene are MNHEY and SVGAGI. In nucleotides, the CDR3 is TGTGCCAGCAGTTACTTGGCGGCCACTGAAGCTTTCTTT. It specifies CASSYLAATEAFF.